The TCR beta chain described here comes from a study of T cells in Graves' hyperthyroidism and ophthalmopathy. Study-wide points: With a median lead of 6.5 months before onset, the model predicted ophthalmopathy.

This clonotype has a count of ten or more. Its antigen remains unidentified. J lost 5 bases, V lost 4 bases, and 8 bases had no gene match. The CDR3 runs to 15 residues. Amplification yielded TCR beta CDR3 regions, with RNA transcripts as the source. Using the HTBI primer set, a first-round RT-PCR was run on the TCR CDR3. TCRdb re-analysed the multiplex PCR reads in MiXCR, keeping a single row per CDR3 protein. This table holds under 350,000 distinct CDR3 sequences, about 14% found once. Newly diagnosed hyperthyroidism patients aged 18 to 65 years had disease lasting under 2 months. Reasons for excluding patients were uncontrolled infection, other autoimmune disease, pregnancy or lactation. The PBMCs were sourced from fresh peripheral blood (approximately 10 ml).

The sample taken for sequencing was blood. This sequence originates from a woman in her thirties with Graves' hyperthyroidism that later progressed to Graves' ophthalmopathy. The chain couples TRBV12-3 or TRBV12-4 to TRBJ2-5, with 9 bases fitting TRBD2. In nucleotides, the CDR3 is TGTGCCAGCAGTTATCTGGCGGGAGGGCTGGAGACCCAGTACTTC. Amino acids: CASSYLAGGLETQYF.